The clone carrying this T cell receptor beta chain was counted ten times or more. The antigen remains undetermined. V shed 8 bases, J shed 4 bases, and the junction held 10 bases outside the gene matches. Germline V gene data show CDR1 as LNHDA and CDR2 as SQIVND (reference sequence). The CDR3 sequence is 16 residues long. The sample originates from a study of regulatory T cells in long-lasting Graves disease. Study results and caveats: Persistent patients had more shared public clonotypes (roughly 2,500) than new patients (about 900).

Time point denoted: newly diagnosed GD, antithyroid drugs for less than 3 months. PBMC RNA served as the TCR library source. Arm-PCR of CDR3 regions and iRepertoire HTBI primers were the basis on which TCR beta libraries were built. TCRdb analysed the multiplex PCR reads with MiXCR anew, one entry per CDR3 protein. The table records approximately 230,000 distinct CDR3 sequences, approximately 20% of them present only once. The chain combines TRBV19 with TRBJ2-2; 10 nucleotides align to TRBD1. The starting material was peripheral blood mononuclear cells (PBMCs), obtained at new diagnosis, from a patient treated with antithyroid drugs. This TCR came from a female donor with Graves disease. The CDR3 spells CASRLSGTGATGELFF. In nucleotides, the CDR3 is TGTGCCAGTCGGCTTTCCGGGACAGGGGCCACCGGGGAGCTGTTTTTT. The whole variable domain, remainder taken from reference TRBV19 and TRBJ2-2, is DGGITQSPKYLFRKEGQNVTLSCEQNLNHDAMYWYRQDPGQGLRLIYYSQIVNDFQKGDIAEGYSVSREKKESFPLTVTSAQKNPTAFYLCASRLSGTGATGELFFGEGSRLTVL.